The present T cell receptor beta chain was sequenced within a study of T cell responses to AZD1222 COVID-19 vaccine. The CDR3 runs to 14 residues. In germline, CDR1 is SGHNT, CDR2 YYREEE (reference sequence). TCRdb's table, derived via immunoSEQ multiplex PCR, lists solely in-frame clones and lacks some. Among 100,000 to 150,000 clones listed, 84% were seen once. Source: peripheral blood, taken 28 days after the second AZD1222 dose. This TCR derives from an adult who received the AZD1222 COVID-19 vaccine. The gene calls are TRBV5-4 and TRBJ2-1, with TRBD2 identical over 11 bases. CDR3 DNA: TGTGCTAGTCCTAGCGGGGGGCTCAACAATGAGCAGTTCTTC. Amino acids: CASPSGGLNNEQFF.